Below, 16 T cell receptor beta chains from the same sample are listed, as sequenced in a study of graft-versus-host responses after intestinal transplantation. This table comes from immunoSEQ multiplex PCR, and its TCRdb copy is limited to in-frame clones, with some not included. The sample has about 70,000 clones, over 85% seen once. No antigens are known for them. Sequencing used unstimulated CD8+ T cells sorted from spleen or lymph node cells, obtained before intestinal transplant. These receptors all come from a human donor who received an intestinal transplant.

The chain has TRBV4-1 and TRBJ2-7; D might be TRBD1 or TRBD2, each matching 7 bases. Trimming stripped 1 base from V and 3 bases from J, with 13 bases between. The germline V gene has CDR1 MGHRA and CDR2 YSYEKL. CDR3 length: 15 residues. This CDR3 is CASSQGAGQSYEQYF. CDR3 DNA sequence: TGCGCCAGCAGCCAAGGAGCGGGACAGAGCTACGAGCAGTACTTC.

This clone appeared a single time. This sequence joins TRBV5-1 and TRBJ2-7; TRBD2 is a possible D gene (5 bases). Germline CDR1 reads SGHRS; CDR2 reads YFSETQ. Trimming removed 5 bases at V and 2 bases at J, with 11 bases between. The CDR3 has 13 amino acids. CDR3 loop: CASREAIPYEQYF. DNA for the CDR3: TGCGCCAGCAGGGAGGCCATCCCCTACGAGCAGTACTTC.

The chain carries TRBV25-1 and TRBJ1-2; the D is unclear. V lost 1 base, J lost 0 bases, and 9 bases lay in between. Germline lookup yields CDR1 MGHDK and CDR2 SYGVNS. This CDR3 has 15 amino acids. CDR3 in DNA: TGTGCCAGCAGTGAATCGGGGTTTGCTAACTATGGCTACACCTTC. Protein: CASSESGFANYGYTF.

The chain recombines TRBV27 with TRBJ2-3; 7 bases are a match to TRBD2. Trimming took 1 base from V and 1 from J; bases not matched to a gene: 5. CDR1 is MNHEY and CDR2 is SMNVEV in the germline V gene (reference sequence). The CDR3 consists of 16 residues. CDR3 sequence reads: CASSLLAGERTDTQYF. For the CDR3, the DNA is TGTGCCAGCAGTTTATTAGCGGGTGAACGCACAGATACGCAGTATTTT.

The chain joins TRBV4-1 to TRBJ2-7; 8 nucleotides agree with TRBD2. CDR1 is MGHRA and CDR2 is YSYEKL in the germline V gene. This CDR3 is 16 amino acids long. Trimming took 0 bases from V and 0 from J; bases not matched to a gene: 4. The CDR3 region is CASSQEIAGISYEQYF. Written as DNA, the CDR3 is TGCGCCAGCAGCCAAGAAATAGCGGGAATCTCCTACGAGCAGTACTTC.

V and J are TRBV10-1 and TRBJ2-7, with TRBD1 matching 8 bases. This CDR3 region has 14 residues. Germline lookup yields CDR1 WNHNN and CDR2 SYGVQD (reference sequence). After removal of 3 bases from V and 2 bases from J, the junction contained 3 bases not matched to a gene. The CDR3 sequence: CASSDGQGPYEQYF. CDR3 coding DNA: TGCGCCAGCAGTGACGGACAGGGACCCTACGAGCAGTACTTC.

The chain recombines TRBV7-9 with TRBJ2-5; 7 bases are shared with TRBD1. CDR1 is SEHNR and CDR2 is FQNEAQ in the germline V gene (reference sequence). J was trimmed by 2 bases and V by 5 bases; bases with no gene match: 2. CDR3 length equals 13 residues. For the CDR3, the DNA is TGTGCCAGCAGCCCGGGACAGCAAGAGACCCAGTACTTC. Its translation is CASSPGQQETQYF.

The V and J genes are TRBV7-8 and TRBJ2-3, with 9 nucleotides matching TRBD2. The junction had 12 bases not matched to a gene; V was cut back by 5 bases and J by 6 bases. CDR3 length equals 16 residues. Germline CDR1 and CDR2: SGHVS and FQNEAQ. CDR3 coding DNA: TGTGCCAGCAGCGAGGCGGCGGGAGGGCCCGTTGATACGCAGTATTTT. This sequence encodes CASSEAAGGPVDTQYF.

The V call is TRBV30, the J call TRBJ1-2, with 9 bases that match TRBD1. Germline V lookup: CDR1 GTSNPN, CDR2 SVGIG (reference sequence). CDR3 length: 15 amino acids. After removal of 4 bases from V and 4 bases from J, the junction contained 10 bases not matched to a gene. CDR3 protein: CAWTVGTGIGYGYTF. For the CDR3, the DNA is TGTGCCTGGACGGTGGGGACAGGGATTGGCTATGGCTACACCTTC.

The V call is TRBV6-5, the J call TRBJ2-7; D may be TRBD1 or TRBD2 (6 bases each). V lost 5 bases and J 0 bases, leaving 14 bases between the germline ends. The CDR3 is 15 amino acids. Germline lookup yields CDR1 MNHEY and CDR2 SVGAGI. The CDR3 is CASSQGTSSSYEQYF. CDR3 coding DNA: TGTGCCAGCAGTCAGGGGACTTCCAGCTCCTACGAGCAGTACTTC.

The V and J genes are TRBV11-3 and TRBJ2-7; unclear D gene. V lost 1 base and J lost 3, with 7 bases in between. The germline gives CDR1 SGHNT, CDR2 YENEEA. The CDR3 has 13 residues. The DNA for the CDR3 is TGTGCCAGCAGCTTAGGGGTAGTCTACGAGCAGTACTTC. Protein sequence: CASSLGVVYEQYF.

This sequence joins TRBV7-8 and TRBJ1-1; D possibly corresponds to TRBD1 (5 bases). This CDR3 has 16 amino acids. Germline-derived CDR1 and CDR2 are SGHVS and FQNEAQ. V shed 5 bases and J shed 0 bases, with 16 bases lying between them. CDR3 nucleotides: TGTGCCAGCAGCCCCCAACCCCCAGGGATGAACACTGAAGCTTTCTTT. It encodes CASSPQPPGMNTEAFF.

The chain employs TRBV27 and TRBJ1-1; perhaps TRBD1 as D (5 bases). Germline CDR1 and CDR2: MNHEY and SMNVEV (reference sequence). Trimming shortened V by 4 bases and J by 0 bases, and 9 bases separated the two germline ends. The CDR3 totals 14 residues. The CDR3 DNA sequence: TGTGCCAGCAGTTGGGGGGGGTTGAACACTGAAGCTTTCTTT. It specifies CASSWGGLNTEAFF.

The CDR3 sequence is CASTLTGFSTDTQYF. In nucleotides, the CDR3 is TGTGCCAGCACCTTAACAGGGTTCAGCACAGATACGCAGTATTTT. V gene TRBV5-6 combines with J gene TRBJ2-3, with a tentative D call TRBD1 (6 bases). The CDR3 contains 15 residues. Trimming stripped 6 bases from V and 0 bases from J, with 14 bases between. Germline loops: CDR1 SGHDT, CDR2 YYEEEE.

This clone came up once. This chain links TRBV9 with TRBJ2-5; D gene uncertain. The J call is uncertain, as TRBJ2-7 better fits the DNA end. In germline, CDR1 is SGDLS, CDR2 YYNGEE. The CDR3 has 14 amino acids. DNA for the CDR3: TGTGCCAGCAGCGTGGGGTCGGATGGCTACGAGCAGTACTTC. Residues: CASSVGSDGYEQYF.

This chain links TRBV9 with TRBJ2-3; tentatively, D is TRBD1 or TRBD2 (5 bases each). The germline CDR1 and CDR2 sequences are SGDLS and YYNGEE. Deletions cut 4 bases from V and 2 bases from J, with 14 bases between. The CDR3 length is 15 residues. The CDR3 DNA is TGTGCCAGCAGCTTGGGACCGGTGGCCACAGATACGCAGTATTTT. It specifies CASSLGPVATDTQYF.